The 26 T cell receptor beta chains in this list originate from one sample, sequenced in a study of T-cell reconstitution after alpha-beta-depleted transplantation in children. As it was prepared, the TCRbeta library received unique molecular identifiers. TCRdb called the PCR reads again in MiXCR, with one record for every CDR3 protein. The repertoire has a few hundred thousand distinct CDR3 sequences, about a tenth of them found once; the top ten carry 28%. Sequences were derived from PBMCs, sampled before TCRalphabeta/CD19-depleted stem cell transplant. All receptors come from a child less than two years old with acute myeloid leukemia, due to receive a stem cell transplant.

This clonotype was seen ten or more times. The J gene is TRBJ2-3, the V gene TRBV5-1; tentative D call: TRBD2 (5 bases). CDR1 is SGHRS, CDR2 YFSETQ, per germline. The CDR3 is made up of 12 amino acids. Deletions cut 4 bases from V and 6 bases from J, with 9 bases between. CDR3 residues: CASSVWEDTQYF. CDR3 bases: TGCGCCAGCAGCGTGTGGGAGGATACGCAGTATTTT.

The chain couples TRBV6-2 or TRBV6-3 to TRBJ2-3; D might be TRBD1 (5 bases). The CDR3 is made up of 18 amino acids. Trimming pared 2 bases from V and 2 bases from J, leaving 20 bases between. The germline gives CDR1 MNHEY, CDR2 SVGEGT. For the CDR3, the DNA is TGTGCCAGCAGTTACCCCCAGCGTAAGGGGCGCCACACAGATACGCAGTATTTT. It translates to CASSYPQRKGRHTDTQYF.

As for this clonotype: This clone may be a read error of a much larger clone one base away. This chain uses TRBV10-3 with TRBJ2-7, with TRBD2 identical over 8 bases. The germline gives CDR1 ENHRY, CDR2 SYGVKD. The CDR3 totals 14 residues. In DNA, the CDR3 is TGTGTCATCGGGGCCGTGGGACTAGCCTACGAGCAGTACTTC. It is translated as CVIGAVGLAYEQYF.

Ten or more counts support this clonotype. The chain couples TRBV2 to TRBJ2-1, with TRBD2 matching 10 bases. The germline gives CDR1 SNHLY, CDR2 FYNNEI. V trimming: 4 bases; J trimming: 5 bases; junction bases outside the gene matches: 2. This CDR3 region has 14 residues. The CDR3 is CASSGTSGNNEQFF. The CDR3 DNA reads as TGTGCCAGCAGTGGGACTAGCGGTAACAATGAGCAGTTCTTC. Combining the CDR3 with reference TRBV2 and TRBJ2-1 gives the whole variable domain EPEVTQTPSHQVTQMGQEVILRCVPISNHLYFYWYRQILGQKVEFLVSFYNNEISEKSEIFDDQFSVERPDGSNFTLKIRSTKLEDSAMYFCASSGTSGNNEQFFGPGTRLTVL.

This clonotype was seen many times. The gene calls are TRBV5-1 and TRBJ2-5; 15 positions match TRBD2. The junction had 2 bases not matched to a gene; V was cut back by 4 bases and J by 4 bases. The germline V gene encodes CDR1 SGHRS and CDR2 YFSETQ. This CDR3 has 15 amino acids. The CDR3 nucleotides read TGCGCCAGCAGCGCGGGACTAGCGGGAGGAGAGACCCAGTACTTC. As protein: CASSAGLAGGETQYF.

J is TRBJ2-5 and V is TRBV20-1, with TRBD1 matching over 8 bases. The CDR3 runs to 13 residues. The junction had 3 bases not matched to a gene; V was cut back by 6 bases and J by 0 bases. In germline, CDR1 is DFQATT, CDR2 SNEGSKA (reference sequence). Here the CDR3 reads CSAAGQDQETQYF. The CDR3 coding sequence is TGCAGTGCGGCGGGACAGGACCAAGAGACCCAGTACTTC.

This clonotype has a count of ten or more. The chain uses TRBV12-3 or TRBV12-4 and TRBJ1-3; D gene uncertain. Trimming stripped 8 bases from V and 0 bases from J, with 5 bases between. This CDR3 contains 12 residues. For the CDR3, the DNA is TGTGCCAGCGTGAGCTCTGGAAACACCATATATTTT. Amino acid sequence: CASVSSGNTIYF.

This clonotype appeared many times. The junction does not match germline at one end; this may be a read error. V gene TRBV5-1 combines with J gene TRBJ1-5; no definite D call. CDR3 size: 13 residues. The germline V gene encodes CDR1 SGHRS and CDR2 YFSETQ. The CDR3 DNA reads as TGTGCCAGCAGCTTAGATAGCAATCAGCCCCAGCATTTT. The encoded protein is CASSLDSNQPQHF.

Regarding this clonotype: This could be a read error, since a much larger clone is one nucleotide away. It is likely a read error, because the conserved phenylalanine at the end of the CDR3 is missing. The chain couples TRBV29-1 to TRBJ2-7; TRBD1 might be the D (5 bases). Germline values: CDR1 SQVTM, CDR2 ANQGSEA. The CDR3 is 10 residues long. The V end lost 6 bases, the J end lost 6 bases, and 9 bases lay between the germline ends. The CDR3: CSVAGLEQYI. CDR3 in DNA: TGCAGCGTAGCAGGGCTCGAGCAGTACATC.

This clonotype showed up many times. The chain carries TRBV18 and TRBJ2-7, with D perhaps matching TRBD1 (6 bases). Germline CDR1 reads KGHSH; CDR2 reads LQKENI. This CDR3 is built from 11 residues. The ends were cut back, 4 bases at V and 7 bases at J, with 8 bases in the middle. This CDR3 is CASSLDREQYF. The CDR3 DNA is TGTGCCAGCTCACTAGACAGGGAGCAGTACTTC. The whole variable domain, filled in from reference TRBV18 and TRBJ2-7, reads NAGVMQNPRHLVRRRGQEARLRCSPMKGHSHVYWYRQLPEEGLKFMVYLQKENIIDESGMPKERFSAEFPKEGPSILRIQQVVRGDSAAYFCASSLDREQYFGPGTRLTVT.

This clonotype has a count of ten or more. V usage is TRBV6-1 and J usage is TRBJ1-1, with D hard to call. The CDR3 consists of 14 residues. Germline CDR1 and CDR2: MNHNS and SASEGT. Trimming took off 4 bases at V and 1 base at J, with 10 bases between the two ends. The CDR3 protein is CASSVSTANTEAFF. Written as DNA, the CDR3 is TGTGCCAGCAGTGTTTCGACTGCGAACACTGAAGCTTTCTTT.

This clonotype was seen many times. This chain uses TRBV5-1 with TRBJ2-4; no clear D gene. The V end was cut by 0 bases, the J end by 5 bases, with 3 bases between. The CDR3 is 12 residues long. CDR1 is SGHRS, CDR2 YFSETQ, per germline. As DNA, the CDR3 is TGCGCCAGCAGCTTGGATCAAAACATTCAGTACTTC. Amino acids: CASSLDQNIQYF.

This clonotype was detected many times. This chain uses TRBV9 with TRBJ2-7; 8 bases agree with TRBD2. V lost 0 bases, J lost 2 bases, and 1 base stayed unmatched. Germline V gene sequence: CDR1 SGDLS, CDR2 YYNGEE. The length of the CDR3 is 14 residues. The CDR3 nucleotides read TGTGCCAGCAGCGTAGACGGGGGGGCCTACGAGCAGTACTTC. Amino acid sequence: CASSVDGGAYEQYF.

The chain links TRBV30 to TRBJ2-1; the D is unclear. CDR3 size: 14 residues. V was cut by 0 bases and J by 0 bases, with 6 bases left in between. Germline V gene sequence: CDR1 GTSNPN, CDR2 SVGIG (reference sequence). CDR3 nucleotides: TGTGCCTGGAGTGTACTGAGCTCCTACAATGAGCAGTTCTTC. Amino acid sequence: CAWSVLSSYNEQFF.

The sample holds a few counts of this clonotype. The V call is TRBV29-1, the J call TRBJ1-4; the D gene is possibly TRBD1 (5 bases). V was pared by 3 bases and J by 6 bases, with 8 bases between. CDR1 and CDR2 (germline): SQVTM, ANQGSEA. The CDR3 consists of 12 residues. The CDR3 region is CSVEQGDEKLFF. DNA of the CDR3: TGCAGCGTTGAGCAGGGTGATGAAAAACTGTTTTTT.

This clonotype showed up many times. The chain recombines TRBV6-6 with TRBJ1-6, with D unresolved. Trimming removed 4 bases from V and 7 bases from J, with 8 bases in between. CDR1 MNHNY and CDR2 SVGAGI come from the germline V gene (reference sequence). The CDR3 has 13 amino acids. CDR3 loop: CASSSTGNSPLHF. CDR3 sequence (DNA): TGTGCCAGCAGTTCGACCGGGAATTCACCCCTCCACTTT.

The chain is built from TRBV23-1 and TRBJ2-1; the D gene is possibly TRBD2 (5 bases). TRBV23-1 is filed as an ORF, its function uncertain. The CDR3 consists of 13 residues. V lost 4 bases to trimming and J lost 15 bases, with 19 bases between them. The CDR3 nucleotides are TGCGCCAGCAGTCCGTTATTCGGGGTCCCCCCGTTCTTC. Translation gives CASSPLFGVPPFF.

This clonotype was counted between two and nine times. V usage is TRBV24-1 and J usage is TRBJ2-5; no firm D call. CDR1 is KGHDR and CDR2 is SFDVKD in the germline V gene. V gave up 9 bases and J gave up 1 base, with 5 bases separating them. The CDR3 contains 11 residues. The CDR3 DNA sequence: TGTGCCACCGAATCCCAAGAGACCCAGTACTTC. Protein: CATESQETQYF.

This clonotype was recorded at least ten times. The genes are TRBV12-3 or TRBV12-4 and TRBJ2-1; tentatively, D is TRBD1 or TRBD2 (5 bases each). Between the trimmed V and J ends, which lost 10 bases and 7 bases, there was a span of 14 bases. The length of the CDR3 is 12 residues. The CDR3 protein is CATGPGPNEQFF. CDR3 coding DNA: TGTGCCACCGGCCCGGGGCCAAATGAGCAGTTCTTC.

This clonotype was seen ten or more times. Mismatch with germline at one junction end may stem from a read error. The CDR3 region is CASSLSHPRADTQYF. Written as DNA, the CDR3 is TGTGCCAGCAGCTTATCCCACCCCCGGGCAGATACGCAGTATTTT. The chain is built from TRBV27 and TRBJ2-3; no reliable D call. The V gene's germline CDR1 is MNHEY and CDR2 SMNVEV (reference sequence). The CDR3 is 15 residues long.

This clonotype was counted at least ten times. The gene calls are TRBV12-3 or TRBV12-4 and TRBJ2-3; a weak D match, TRBD2 (6 bases). With 6 bases removed from V and 1 base from J, the gap between germline ends came to 11 bases. This CDR3 is built from 14 residues. CDR3 amino acids: CASSTSSRTDTQYF. In DNA form, the CDR3 reads TGTGCCAGCAGCACTAGCAGCCGCACAGATACGCAGTATTTT.

The chain employs TRBV10-2 and TRBJ2-1; perhaps TRBD1 as D (5 bases). The CDR3 loop spans 15 amino acids. Trimming removed 0 bases at V and 4 bases at J, with 10 bases between. Per the germline V gene, CDR1 is WSHSY and CDR2 is SAAADI. In DNA form, the CDR3 reads TGCGCCAGCAGTGAGTCGGCAGGGATATACAATGAGCAGTTCTTC. It codes for CASSESAGIYNEQFF.

This clonotype was counted at least ten times. V and J are TRBV12-3 or TRBV12-4 and TRBJ2-4, with 10 bases matching TRBD2. Trimming took 1 base from V and 7 from J; bases not matched to a gene: 13. The CDR3 length is 18 residues. The CDR3 DNA reads as TGTGCCAGCAGTTTAGGAGGGACCAGCGGGGGGGCCCGTAACATTCAGTACTTC. The encoded protein is CASSLGGTSGGARNIQYF.

This clonotype has at least ten counts. The rearrangement links TRBV5-1 to TRBJ2-7; 7 nucleotides line up with TRBD1. This CDR3 contains 13 residues. Germline V gene data show CDR1 as SGHRS and CDR2 as YFSETQ. J was trimmed by 4 bases and V by 2 bases; bases with no gene match: 3. Here the CDR3 DNA reads TGCGCCAGCAGCTTCACAGGGGAGTACGAGCAGTACTTC. It encodes CASSFTGEYEQYF.

There are many counts of this clonotype. V gene TRBV20-1 combines with J gene TRBJ2-1, with D maybe TRBD2 (5 bases). V gave up 6 bases and J gave up 9 bases, with 15 bases separating them. Germline values: CDR1 DFQATT, CDR2 SNEGSKA (reference sequence). There are 12 residues in the CDR3. The CDR3 DNA reads TGCAGTGCGCCCCCGGCCGGAGGTGAGCAGTTCTTC. It yields the protein CSAPPAGGEQFF.

There are many counts of this clonotype. The chain couples TRBV20-1 to TRBJ2-3; 12 nucleotides match TRBD2. Germline lookup yields CDR1 DFQATT and CDR2 SNEGSKA (reference sequence). Unmatched junction bases numbered 2, after V lost 6 bases and J lost 1 base. The CDR3 runs 14 residues. Written as DNA, the CDR3 is TGCAGTGCCACTAGCGGGAGGCGCACAGATACGCAGTATTTT. This encodes CSATSGRRTDTQYF.